This entry lists 5 T cell receptor beta chains sequenced from one sample in a study of blood T cell repertoires in COVID-19. Assay: immunoSEQ multiplex PCR; the TCRdb copy retains only in-frame clones and omits some. The sample includes 110,000 or so clones, more than 80% of them seen just once. Source material: peripheral blood. Receptor source: an older woman with COVID-19, enrolled during active disease.

For the CDR3, the DNA is TGCAGTGCCATCGCTAGCGTTGAGCAGTTCTTC. Translated: CSAIASVEQFF. The V and J genes are TRBV20-1 and TRBJ2-1; perhaps TRBD2 as D (6 bases). Trimming took off 6 bases at V and 9 bases at J, with 12 bases between the two ends. The CDR3 extends over 11 amino acids. Germline CDR1 and CDR2: DFQATT and SNEGSKA (reference sequence).

This clone turned up a few times. The chain has TRBV18 and TRBJ1-1; D possibly corresponds to TRBD1 (6 bases). Trimming stripped 3 bases from V and 4 bases from J, with 18 bases between. The CDR3 runs 16 residues. CDR1 KGHSH and CDR2 LQKENI come from the germline V gene. The CDR3 loop is CASSPARFTGLTEAFF. CDR3 nucleotide sequence: TGTGCCAGCTCACCGGCTCGATTTACAGGGCTCACTGAAGCTTTCTTT.

The V call is TRBV6-6, the J call TRBJ1-2; D is unresolved. Trimming pared 2 bases from V and 5 bases from J, leaving 12 bases between. CDR1 and CDR2 (germline): MNHNY, SVGAGI (reference sequence). There are 14 residues in the CDR3. The CDR3 coding sequence is TGTGCCAGCAGTTACGCCGGAGATGGGTATGGCTACACCTTC. It is translated as CASSYAGDGYGYTF.

The gene calls are TRBV29-1 and TRBJ2-2, with D maybe TRBD1 (5 bases). The CDR3 loop spans 14 amino acids. Germline assignment: CDR1 SQVTM and CDR2 ANQGSEA. Trimming pared 6 bases from V and 2 bases from J, leaving 13 bases between. The CDR3 protein is CSVPGQVNTGELFF. Here the CDR3 DNA reads TGCAGCGTCCCTGGACAAGTCAACACCGGGGAGCTGTTTTTT.

The chain has TRBV4-1 and TRBJ2-7, with 8 nucleotides matching TRBD1. With V trimmed by 4 bases and J by 0 bases, 8 bases remained unmatched. The CDR3 totals 16 residues. Germline-derived CDR1 and CDR2 are MGHRA and YSYEKL. CDR3 in amino acids: CASSRGGQGASYEQYF. The DNA of the CDR3 is TGCGCCAGCAGCCGGGGTGGGCAGGGGGCCTCCTACGAGCAGTACTTC.